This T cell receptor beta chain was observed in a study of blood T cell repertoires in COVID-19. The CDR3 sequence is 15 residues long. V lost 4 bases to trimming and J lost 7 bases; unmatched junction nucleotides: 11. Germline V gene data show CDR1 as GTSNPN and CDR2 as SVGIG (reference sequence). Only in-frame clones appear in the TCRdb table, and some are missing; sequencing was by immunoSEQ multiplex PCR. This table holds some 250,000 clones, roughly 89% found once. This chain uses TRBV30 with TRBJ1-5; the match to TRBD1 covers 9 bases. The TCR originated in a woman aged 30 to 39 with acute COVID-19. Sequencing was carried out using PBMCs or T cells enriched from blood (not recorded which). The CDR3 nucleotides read TGTGCCTGGACTGAGGGACAGGGCCTGTCGCAGCCCCAGCATTTT. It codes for CAWTEGQGLSQPQHF.